The rows below give T cell receptor beta chains drawn from one sample of a study of cytomegalovirus exposure and HLA in healthy donors. Profiled with immunoSEQ multiplex PCR; TCRdb holds only in-frame clones, not every one. The sample has some 120,000 clones; 80% are singletons. The source material was PBMCs. The receptors shown here come from a human donor in good health. Both conserved end residues are part of each CDR3. Each record gives: CDR3 protein, CDR3 DNA, J gene, clone size, CDR3 length, V gene, D gene. The D gene is left open where the match is weak. Clone size is not always given. Where it is, it says once, few, many or a class for expanded clones.

cdr3_aa: CASKDRGGSAEQYF
cdr3_nt: TGTGCCAGTAAGGACAGGGGAGGTTCGGCCGAGCAGTACTTC
j_call: TRBJ2-7
clone_size: -
cdr3_length: 14
v_call: TRBV19
d_call: TRBD1

cdr3_aa: CASSLVSRMNTEAFF
cdr3_nt: TGTGCCAGCAGTTTAGTCTCGAGGATGAACACTGAAGCTTTCTTT
j_call: TRBJ1-1
clone_size: -
cdr3_length: 15
v_call: TRBV27
d_call: -

cdr3_aa: CASSPPPAGAADTQYF
cdr3_nt: TGTGCCAGCAGCCCCCCACCGGCGGGGGCGGCAGATACGCAGTATTTT
j_call: TRBJ2-3
clone_size: -
cdr3_length: 16
v_call: TRBV7-8
d_call: -

cdr3_aa: CASSIRGAGSSYNSPLHF
cdr3_nt: TGTGCCAGCAGTATCAGGGGGGCAGGGAGCTCCTATAATTCACCCCTCCACTTT
j_call: TRBJ1-6
clone_size: -
cdr3_length: 18
v_call: TRBV28
d_call: TRBD1

cdr3_aa: CASSLDPRDRENKIDNEQFF
cdr3_nt: TGCGCCAGCAGCTTGGATCCCCGGGACAGGGAAAATAAAATTGACAATGAGCAGTTCTTC
j_call: TRBJ2-1
clone_size: -
cdr3_length: 20
v_call: TRBV5-1
d_call: TRBD1

cdr3_aa: CASSLSRDYEQFF
cdr3_nt: TGTGCCAGCAGCTTAAGCAGGGACTATGAGCAGTTCTTC
j_call: TRBJ2-1
clone_size: -
cdr3_length: 13
v_call: TRBV7-3
d_call: -

cdr3_aa: CASSLDGEYPGLADYEQYF
cdr3_nt: TGTGCCAGCAGCTTGGACGGCGAGTACCCGGGACTAGCGGACTACGAGCAGTACTTC
j_call: TRBJ2-7
clone_size: -
cdr3_length: 19
v_call: TRBV5-6
d_call: TRBD2

cdr3_aa: CASSYTTGGLYGYTF
cdr3_nt: TGTGCCAGCAGTTACACCACAGGGGGCCTTTATGGCTACACCTTC
j_call: TRBJ1-2
clone_size: -
cdr3_length: 15
v_call: TRBV6-5
d_call: TRBD1

cdr3_aa: CASNGAGAPNYGYTF
cdr3_nt: TGTGCCAGTAATGGGGCAGGGGCCCCTAACTATGGCTACACCTTC
j_call: TRBJ1-2
clone_size: -
cdr3_length: 15
v_call: TRBV19
d_call: -

cdr3_aa: CASSHPGLFF
cdr3_nt: TGCGCCAGCAGTCACCCAGGTTTGTTTTTT
j_call: TRBJ1-4
clone_size: few
cdr3_length: 10
v_call: TRBV23-1
d_call: -

cdr3_aa: CASSPTGDEQYF
cdr3_nt: TGTGCCAGCTCCCCGACAGGGGACGAGCAGTACTTC
j_call: TRBJ2-7
clone_size: -
cdr3_length: 12
v_call: TRBV18
d_call: TRBD1

cdr3_aa: CASSLEATAEQYF
cdr3_nt: TGTGCCAGCAGCTTGGAGGCGACAGCAGAGCAGTACTTC
j_call: TRBJ2-7
clone_size: -
cdr3_length: 13
v_call: TRBV5-4
d_call: -

cdr3_aa: CASSEGGKLFF
cdr3_nt: TGTGCCAGTAGTGAAGGAGGAAAACTGTTTTTT
j_call: TRBJ1-4
clone_size: few
cdr3_length: 11
v_call: TRBV19
d_call: -

cdr3_aa: CASSSRQAQETQYF
cdr3_nt: TGTGCCAGCAGCTCGCGACAGGCTCAAGAGACCCAGTACTTC
j_call: TRBJ2-5
clone_size: -
cdr3_length: 14
v_call: TRBV6-5
d_call: -

cdr3_aa: CATSRGDRYSNQPQHF
cdr3_nt: TGTGCCACCAGCAGAGGAGACAGATATAGCAATCAGCCCCAGCATTTT
j_call: TRBJ1-5
clone_size: -
cdr3_length: 16
v_call: TRBV15
d_call: -

cdr3_aa: CASSAGWNTDTQYF
cdr3_nt: TGTGCCAGCAGCGCAGGGTGGAACACAGATACGCAGTATTTT
j_call: TRBJ2-3
clone_size: -
cdr3_length: 14
v_call: TRBV5-6
d_call: -

cdr3_aa: CASTTIVCTF
cdr3_nt: TGTGCCAGCACCACTATAGTTTGCACCTTC
j_call: TRBJ1-2
clone_size: -
cdr3_length: 10
v_call: TRBV11-3
d_call: -

cdr3_aa: CASSEASPYNEQFF
cdr3_nt: TGTGCCAGCAGTGAAGCGAGCCCCTACAATGAGCAGTTCTTC
j_call: TRBJ2-1
clone_size: -
cdr3_length: 14
v_call: TRBV6-1
d_call: -

cdr3_aa: CSSSRSDWGGNYEQYF
cdr3_nt: TGTTCCAGCAGCCGGTCGGACTGGGGGGGCAACTACGAGCAGTACTTC
j_call: TRBJ2-7
clone_size: -
cdr3_length: 16
v_call: TRBV7-9
d_call: -

cdr3_aa: CASNTGTGAYEQYF
cdr3_nt: TGCGCCAGCAATACCGGGACAGGGGCCTACGAGCAGTACTTC
j_call: TRBJ2-7
clone_size: -
cdr3_length: 14
v_call: TRBV5-1
d_call: TRBD1

cdr3_aa: CASSFWTGRSPLHF
cdr3_nt: TGTGCCAGCAGCTTCTGGACAGGGCGGTCACCCCTCCACTTT
j_call: TRBJ1-6
clone_size: -
cdr3_length: 14
v_call: TRBV13
d_call: TRBD1

cdr3_aa: CASTKGTGGAGELFF
cdr3_nt: TGTGCCAGCACAAAAGGGACAGGGGGTGCCGGGGAGCTGTTTTTT
j_call: TRBJ2-2
clone_size: -
cdr3_length: 15
v_call: TRBV6-1
d_call: TRBD1